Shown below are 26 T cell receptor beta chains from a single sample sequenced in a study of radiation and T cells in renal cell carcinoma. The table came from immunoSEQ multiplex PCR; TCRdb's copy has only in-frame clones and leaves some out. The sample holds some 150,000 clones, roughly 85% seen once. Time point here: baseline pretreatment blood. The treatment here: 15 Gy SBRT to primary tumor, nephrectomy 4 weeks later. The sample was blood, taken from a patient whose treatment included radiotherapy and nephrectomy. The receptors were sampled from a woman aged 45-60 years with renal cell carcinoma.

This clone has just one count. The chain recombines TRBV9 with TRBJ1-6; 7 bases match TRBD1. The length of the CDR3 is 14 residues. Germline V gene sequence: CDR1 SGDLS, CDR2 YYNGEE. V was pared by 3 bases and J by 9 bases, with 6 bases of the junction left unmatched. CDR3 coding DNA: TGTGCCAGCAGCGACTACAGGGGTTCTTCACCCCTCCACTTT. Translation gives CASSDYRGSSPLHF.

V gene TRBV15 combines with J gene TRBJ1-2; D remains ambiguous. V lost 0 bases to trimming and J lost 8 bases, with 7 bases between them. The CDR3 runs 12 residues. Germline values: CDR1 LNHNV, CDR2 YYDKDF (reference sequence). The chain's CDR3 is CATSRDDLGYTF. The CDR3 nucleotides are TGTGCCACCAGCAGAGATGACCTCGGCTACACCTTC.

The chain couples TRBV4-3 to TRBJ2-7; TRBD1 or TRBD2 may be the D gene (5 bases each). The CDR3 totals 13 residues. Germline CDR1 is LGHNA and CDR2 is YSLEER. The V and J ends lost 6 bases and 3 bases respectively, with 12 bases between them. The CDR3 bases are TGCGCCAGCAGTCCCCAGGGAGACTACGAGCAGTACTTC. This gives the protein CASSPQGDYEQYF.

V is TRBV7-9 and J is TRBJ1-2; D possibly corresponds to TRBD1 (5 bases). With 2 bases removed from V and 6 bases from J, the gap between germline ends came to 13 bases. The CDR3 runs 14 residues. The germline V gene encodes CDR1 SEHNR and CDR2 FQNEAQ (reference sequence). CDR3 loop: CASSLRRTSDGYTF. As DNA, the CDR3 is TGTGCCAGCAGCTTAAGGAGGACAAGTGATGGCTACACCTTC.

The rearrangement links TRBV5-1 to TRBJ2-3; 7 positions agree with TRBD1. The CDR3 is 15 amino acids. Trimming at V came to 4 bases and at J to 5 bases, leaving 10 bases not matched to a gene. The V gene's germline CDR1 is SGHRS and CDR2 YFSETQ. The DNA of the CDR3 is TGCGCCAGCAGCACTACAGGGGATGGCAGAGATACGCAGTATTTT. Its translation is CASSTTGDGRDTQYF.

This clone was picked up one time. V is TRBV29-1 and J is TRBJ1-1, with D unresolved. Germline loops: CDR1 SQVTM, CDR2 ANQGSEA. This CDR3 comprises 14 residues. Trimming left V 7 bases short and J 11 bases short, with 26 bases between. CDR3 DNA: TGCAGCGGCCTTTTGGCCGGACTTAGGGTTAGGGCTTTCTTT. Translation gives CSGLLAGLRVRAFF. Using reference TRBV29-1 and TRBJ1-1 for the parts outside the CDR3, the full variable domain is SAVISQKPSRDICQRGTSLTIQCQVDSQVTMMFWYRQQPGQSLTLIATANQGSEATYESGFVIDKFPISRPNLTFSTLTVSNMSPEDSSIYLCSGLLAGLRVRAFFGQGTRLTVV.

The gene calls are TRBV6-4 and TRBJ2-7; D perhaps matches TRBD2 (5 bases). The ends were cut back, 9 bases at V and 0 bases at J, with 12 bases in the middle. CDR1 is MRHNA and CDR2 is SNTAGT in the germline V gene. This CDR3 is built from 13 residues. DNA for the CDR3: TGTGCCAGAAAAGGACTGTACTCCTACGAGCAGTACTTC. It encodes CARKGLYSYEQYF.

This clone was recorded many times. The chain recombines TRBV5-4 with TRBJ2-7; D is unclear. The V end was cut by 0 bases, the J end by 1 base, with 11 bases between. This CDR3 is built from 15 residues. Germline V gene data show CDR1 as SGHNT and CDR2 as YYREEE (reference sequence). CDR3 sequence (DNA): TGTGCCAGCAGCTTGGAGGCGGTACCATCCTACGAGCAGTACTTC. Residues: CASSLEAVPSYEQYF.

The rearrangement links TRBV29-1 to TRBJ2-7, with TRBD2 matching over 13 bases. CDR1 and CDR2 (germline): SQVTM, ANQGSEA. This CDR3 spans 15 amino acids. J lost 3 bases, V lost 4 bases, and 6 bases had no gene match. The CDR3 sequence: CSVGRRLAGGYEQYF. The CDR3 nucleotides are TGCAGCGTTGGTAGAAGACTAGCGGGGGGCTACGAGCAGTACTTC.

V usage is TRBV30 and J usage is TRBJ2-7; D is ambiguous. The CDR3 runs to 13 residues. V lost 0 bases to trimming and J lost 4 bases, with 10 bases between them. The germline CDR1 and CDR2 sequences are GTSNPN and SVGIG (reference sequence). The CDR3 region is CAWSVNLLYEQYF. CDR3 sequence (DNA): TGTGCCTGGAGTGTAAACCTTTTGTACGAGCAGTACTTC. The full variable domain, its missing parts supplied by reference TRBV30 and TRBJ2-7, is SQTIHQWPATLVQPVGSPLSLECTVEGTSNPNLYWYRQAAGRGLQLLFYSVGIGQISSEVPQNLSASRPQDRQFILSSKKLLLSDSGFYLCAWSVNLLYEQYFGPGTRLTVT.

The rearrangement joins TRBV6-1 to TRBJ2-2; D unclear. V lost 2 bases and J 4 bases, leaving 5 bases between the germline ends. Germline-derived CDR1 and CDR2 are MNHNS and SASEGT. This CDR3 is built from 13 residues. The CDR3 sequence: CASSESRTGELFF. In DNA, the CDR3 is TGTGCCAGCAGTGAAAGTCGCACCGGGGAGCTGTTTTTT.

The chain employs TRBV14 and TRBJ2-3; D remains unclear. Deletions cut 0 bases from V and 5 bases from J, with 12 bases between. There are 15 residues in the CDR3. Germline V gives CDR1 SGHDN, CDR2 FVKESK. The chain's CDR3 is CASSQDPSFGDTQYF. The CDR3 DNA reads TGTGCCAGCAGCCAAGATCCGAGTTTCGGAGATACGCAGTATTTT.

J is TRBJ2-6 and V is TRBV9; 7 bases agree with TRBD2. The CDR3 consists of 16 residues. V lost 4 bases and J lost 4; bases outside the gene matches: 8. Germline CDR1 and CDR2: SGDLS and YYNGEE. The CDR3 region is CASSPRGEIGANVLTF. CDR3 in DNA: TGTGCCAGCAGCCCTCGGGGGGAAATAGGGGCCAACGTCCTGACTTTC. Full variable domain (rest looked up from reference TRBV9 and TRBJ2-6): DSGVTQTPKHLITATGQRVTLRCSPRSGDLSVYWYQQSLDQGLQFLIQYYNGEERAKGNILERFSAQQFPDLHSELNLSSLELGDSALYFCASSPRGEIGANVLTFGAGSRLTVL.

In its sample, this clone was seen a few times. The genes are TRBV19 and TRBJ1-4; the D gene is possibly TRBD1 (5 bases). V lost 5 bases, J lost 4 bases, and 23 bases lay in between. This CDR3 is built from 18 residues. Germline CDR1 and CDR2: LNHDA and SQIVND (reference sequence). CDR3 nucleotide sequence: TGTGCCAGTAGTCCCCGATGGGGACGTGGTGGGGATAATGAAAAACTGTTTTTT. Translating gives CASSPRWGRGGDNEKLFF.

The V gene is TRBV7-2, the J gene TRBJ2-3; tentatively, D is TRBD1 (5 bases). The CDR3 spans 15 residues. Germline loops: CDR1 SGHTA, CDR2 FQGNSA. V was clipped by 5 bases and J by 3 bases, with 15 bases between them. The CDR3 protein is CASSPSPDSTDTQYF. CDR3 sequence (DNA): TGTGCCAGCAGCCCATCCCCCGACAGTACAGATACGCAGTATTTT.

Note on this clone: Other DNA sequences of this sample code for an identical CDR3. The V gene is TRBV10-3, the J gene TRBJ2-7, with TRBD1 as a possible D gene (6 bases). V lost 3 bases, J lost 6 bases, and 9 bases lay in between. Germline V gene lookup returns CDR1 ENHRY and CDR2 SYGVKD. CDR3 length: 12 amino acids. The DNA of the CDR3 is TGTGCCATCAGTGAACCCAGGGGCGAGCAGTACTTC. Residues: CAISEPRGEQYF.

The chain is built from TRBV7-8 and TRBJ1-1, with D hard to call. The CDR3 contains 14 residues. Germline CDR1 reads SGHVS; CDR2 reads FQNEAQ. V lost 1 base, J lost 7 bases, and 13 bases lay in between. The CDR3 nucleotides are TGTGCCAGCAGCTTAGTCCTCCCCGCTGTTGAAGCTTTCTTT. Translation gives CASSLVLPAVEAFF.

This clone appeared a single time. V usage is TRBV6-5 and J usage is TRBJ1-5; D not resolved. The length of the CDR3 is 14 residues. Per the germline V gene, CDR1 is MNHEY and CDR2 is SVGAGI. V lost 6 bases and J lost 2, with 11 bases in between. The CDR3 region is CASSSGAGNQPQHF. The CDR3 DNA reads TGTGCCAGCAGCAGCGGCGCGGGCAATCAGCCCCAGCATTTT.

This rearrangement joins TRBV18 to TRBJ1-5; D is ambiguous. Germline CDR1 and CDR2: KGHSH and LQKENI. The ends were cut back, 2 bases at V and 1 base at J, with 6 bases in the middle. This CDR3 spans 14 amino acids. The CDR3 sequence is CASSPFASNQPQHF. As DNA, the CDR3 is TGTGCCAGCTCACCATTCGCCAGCAATCAGCCCCAGCATTTT.

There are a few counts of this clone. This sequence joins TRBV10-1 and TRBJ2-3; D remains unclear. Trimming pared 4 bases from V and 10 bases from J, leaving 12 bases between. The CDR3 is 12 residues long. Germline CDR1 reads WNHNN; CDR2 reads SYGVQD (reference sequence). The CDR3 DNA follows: TGCGCCAGCAGTGGAAGGGAATTCCCGCAGTATTTT. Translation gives CASSGREFPQYF.

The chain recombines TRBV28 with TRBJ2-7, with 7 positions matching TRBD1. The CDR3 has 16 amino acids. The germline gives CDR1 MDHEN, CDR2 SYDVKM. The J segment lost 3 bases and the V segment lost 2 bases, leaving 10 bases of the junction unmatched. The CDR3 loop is CASSLQSGTDVYEQYF. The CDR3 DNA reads TGTGCCAGCAGTTTACAATCCGGGACAGATGTCTACGAGCAGTACTTC.

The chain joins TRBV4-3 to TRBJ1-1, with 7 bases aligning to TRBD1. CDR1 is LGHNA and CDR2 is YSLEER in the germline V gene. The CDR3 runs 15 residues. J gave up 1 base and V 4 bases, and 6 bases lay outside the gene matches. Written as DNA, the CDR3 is TGCGCCAGCAGCCTTGACAGGGATGGGAACACTGAAGCTTTCTTT. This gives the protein CASSLDRDGNTEAFF.

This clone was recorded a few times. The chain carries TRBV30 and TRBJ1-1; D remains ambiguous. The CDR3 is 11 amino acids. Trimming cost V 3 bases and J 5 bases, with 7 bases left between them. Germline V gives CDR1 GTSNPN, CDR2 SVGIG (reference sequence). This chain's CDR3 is CAWSKRTEAFF. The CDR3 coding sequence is TGTGCCTGGAGCAAAAGGACTGAAGCTTTCTTT.

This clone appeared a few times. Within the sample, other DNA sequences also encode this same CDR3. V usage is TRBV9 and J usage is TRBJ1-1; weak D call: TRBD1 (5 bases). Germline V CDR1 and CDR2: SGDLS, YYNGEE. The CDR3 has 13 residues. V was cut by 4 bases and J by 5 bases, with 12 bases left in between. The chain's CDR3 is CASSPGGRTEAFF. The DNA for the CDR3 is TGTGCCAGCAGCCCTGGGGGGAGGACTGAAGCTTTCTTT.

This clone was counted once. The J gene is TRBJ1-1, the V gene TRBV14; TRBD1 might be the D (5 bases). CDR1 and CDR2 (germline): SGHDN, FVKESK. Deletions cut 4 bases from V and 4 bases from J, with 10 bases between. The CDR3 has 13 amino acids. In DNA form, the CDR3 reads TGTGCCAGCAGCCCGTTGGGGCCCACTGAAGCTTTCTTT. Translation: CASSPLGPTEAFF. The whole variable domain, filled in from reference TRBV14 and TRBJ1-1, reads EAGVTQFPSHSVIEKGQTVTLRCDPISGHDNLYWYRRVMGKEIKFLLHFVKESKQDESGMPNNRFLAERTGGTYSTLKVQPAELEDSGVYFCASSPLGPTEAFFGQGTRLTVV.

This CDR3 reads CVRTGRGSYNEQFF. The CDR3 DNA reads as TGTGTCCGTACGGGGCGGGGAAGTTACAATGAGCAGTTCTTC. V is TRBV5-3 and J is TRBJ2-1; D is perhaps TRBD2 (6 bases). TRBV5-3 is assigned to the ORF class and has an uncertain function. The CDR3 covers 14 residues.